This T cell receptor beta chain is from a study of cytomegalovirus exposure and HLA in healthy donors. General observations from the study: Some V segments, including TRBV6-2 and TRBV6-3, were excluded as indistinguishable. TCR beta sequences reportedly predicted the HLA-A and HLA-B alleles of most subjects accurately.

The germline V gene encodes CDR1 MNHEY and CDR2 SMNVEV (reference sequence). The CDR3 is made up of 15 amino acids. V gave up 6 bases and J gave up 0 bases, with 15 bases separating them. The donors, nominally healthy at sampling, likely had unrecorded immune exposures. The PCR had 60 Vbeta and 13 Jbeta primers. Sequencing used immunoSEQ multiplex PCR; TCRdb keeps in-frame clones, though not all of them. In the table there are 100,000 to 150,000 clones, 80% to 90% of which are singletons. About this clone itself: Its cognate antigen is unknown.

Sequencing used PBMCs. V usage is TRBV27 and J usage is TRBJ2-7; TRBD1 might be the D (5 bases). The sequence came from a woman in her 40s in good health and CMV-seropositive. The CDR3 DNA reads TGTGCCAGCAGCCCCGCAGGGTCCTCCTCCTACGAGCAGTACTTC. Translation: CASSPAGSSSYEQYF.